Below, 30 T cell receptor beta chains from the same sample are listed, as sequenced in a study of cytomegalovirus exposure and HLA in healthy donors. Use of 60 Vbeta and 13 Jbeta primers characterized the PCR. Sequenced by immunoSEQ multiplex PCR; TCRdb stores in-frame clones only, minus some. The sample has around 300,000 clones; about 87% are singletons. What was sequenced was PBMCs. The origin of the receptors is a woman in her late teens or twenties in good health and CMV-seronegative.

The chain couples TRBV18 to TRBJ2-3, with 7 bases lining up with TRBD2. From germline, CDR1 is KGHSH and CDR2 LQKENI. The CDR3 sequence is 20 residues long. V lost 3 bases and J lost 1; bases outside the gene matches: 19. The CDR3 region is CASSPRGAGDLPLGTDTQYF. In DNA, the CDR3 is TGTGCCAGCTCACCGCGCGGGGCGGGGGATTTGCCCCTAGGCACAGATACGCAGTATTTT.

Only one count was recorded for this clone. CDR3 region: CAITTDRPQETQYF. CDR3 coding DNA: TGTGCCATCACCACGGACAGGCCCCAAGAGACCCAGTACTTC. The V call is TRBV10-3, the J call TRBJ2-5; 7 bases are shared with TRBD1. The germline V gene has CDR1 ENHRY and CDR2 SYGVKD. Losses at the gene ends were 7 bases for V and 1 base for J; bases not matched to a gene: 6. The CDR3 has 14 residues.

The chain carries TRBV5-5 and TRBJ1-2; 10 nucleotides match TRBD1. Germline V gives CDR1 SGHKS, CDR2 YYEKEE (reference sequence). The CDR3 sequence is 15 residues long. V lost 3 bases and J lost 2; bases outside the gene matches: 4. In DNA, the CDR3 is TGTGCCAGCAGCTCACGACAGGGGGCCAACTATGGCTACACCTTC. Translating it yields CASSSRQGANYGYTF.

The rearrangement links TRBV9 to TRBJ1-1, with D perhaps matching TRBD1 (5 bases). Trimming stripped 0 bases from V and 3 bases from J, with 6 bases between. Germline CDR1 SGDLS, CDR2 YYNGEE. The CDR3 is 13 residues long. This CDR3 reads CASSVGGDTEAFF. The CDR3 coding sequence is TGTGCCAGCAGCGTAGGGGGGGACACTGAAGCTTTCTTT. The complete variable domain, with remaining parts taken from reference TRBV9 and TRBJ1-1, reads DSGVTQTPKHLITATGQRVTLRCSPRSGDLSVYWYQQSLDQGLQFLIQYYNGEERAKGNILERFSAQQFPDLHSELNLSSLELGDSALYFCASSVGGDTEAFFGQGTRLTVV.

The chain couples TRBV30 to TRBJ1-1; D gene unclear. The CDR3 is made up of 11 amino acids. Germline CDR1 is GTSNPN and CDR2 is SVGIG (reference sequence). V lost 2 bases and J lost 4, with 5 bases in between. DNA of the CDR3: TGTGCCTGGAGTCGAGTCACTGAAGCTTTCTTT. Translation: CAWSRVTEAFF.

The genes are TRBV29-1 and TRBJ2-5, with 10 bases lining up with TRBD1. V was clipped by 7 bases and J by 4 bases; unmatched bases: 9. The CDR3 is 14 amino acids. Germline CDR1 and CDR2: SQVTM and ANQGSEA. The CDR3, as DNA: TGCAGCGGGACAGGGGGACGGGTCGGAGAGACCCAGTACTTC. Translated: CSGTGGRVGETQYF.

The chain carries TRBV11-2 and TRBJ1-2; the D is unclear. CDR3 length equals 14 residues. The V gene lost 4 bases and the J gene lost 6 bases, with 15 bases spanning the gap. Germline CDR1 is SGHAT and CDR2 is FQNNGV. This chain's CDR3 is CASSSTHNRNGYTF. CDR3 in DNA: TGTGCCAGCAGCTCCACCCATAACAGAAATGGCTACACCTTC.

The chain has TRBV2 and TRBJ2-7, with 12 bases matching TRBD2. This CDR3 has 16 residues. Trimming took 1 base from V and 3 from J; bases not matched to a gene: 4. The germline gives CDR1 SNHLY, CDR2 FYNNEI. The CDR3 protein is CASSEGTSGDIYEQYF. The CDR3 bases are TGTGCCAGCAGTGAAGGGACTAGCGGGGACATCTACGAGCAGTACTTC.

This clone showed up just once. At one end the junction does not follow the germline gene, possibly because of a read error. V is TRBV7-9 and J is TRBJ2-3, with D possibly matching TRBD1 (5 bases). Germline-derived CDR1 and CDR2 are SEHNR and FQNEAQ (reference sequence). The CDR3 is made up of 12 amino acids. CDR3: CSSSSGTDTQYF. CDR3 in DNA: TGTTCCAGCAGTTCAGGGACAGATACGCAGTATTTT.

Comment on this clone: This sample includes further DNA sequences coding for the same CDR3. V gene TRBV30 combines with J gene TRBJ1-6; possibly TRBD1 for D (6 bases). This CDR3 has 13 residues. Germline CDR1 and CDR2: GTSNPN and SVGIG (reference sequence). Between the trimmed V and J ends, which lost 5 bases and 6 bases, there was a span of 11 bases. The CDR3 protein is CAWGGHSNSPLHF. CDR3 nucleotides: TGTGCCTGGGGGGGACATTCTAATTCACCCCTCCACTTT.

The chain joins TRBV29-1 to TRBJ1-2, with 7 bases that match TRBD1. The CDR3 runs to 14 residues. Germline-derived CDR1 and CDR2 are SQVTM and ANQGSEA. Trimming took 1 base from V and 4 from J; bases not matched to a gene: 6. CDR3 coding DNA: TGCAGCGTTGAAGCTACAGGGGATGGCTATGGCTACACCTTC. Protein: CSVEATGDGYGYTF.

To note about this clone: One end of the junction does not line up with germline, which may come from a read error. The chain employs TRBV7-9 and TRBJ1-2; 10 bases line up with TRBD1. This CDR3 comprises 15 residues. Germline V gene data show CDR1 as SEHNR and CDR2 as FQNEAQ (reference sequence). CDR3 protein: CSSSPGTGERGGYTF. The CDR3 nucleotides read TGTTCCAGCAGCCCCGGGACAGGGGAACGAGGGGGCTACACCTTC.

The chain uses TRBV5-5 and TRBJ2-2; 8 nucleotides agree with TRBD1. The CDR3 consists of 17 residues. Germline V gene sequence: CDR1 SGHKS, CDR2 YYEKEE (reference sequence). Trimming took 0 bases from V and 2 from J; bases not matched to a gene: 6. The CDR3 spells CASSLDRGSINTGELFF. The DNA of the CDR3 is TGTGCCAGCAGCTTGGACAGGGGGTCCATAAACACCGGGGAGCTGTTTTTT.

The chain recombines TRBV9 with TRBJ2-1, with 7 bases that match TRBD1. Germline CDR1 SGDLS, CDR2 YYNGEE. The CDR3 has 14 residues. V lost 3 bases and J lost 5; bases outside the gene matches: 5. Here the CDR3 reads CASSAPTGHNEQFF. The CDR3 DNA reads as TGTGCCAGCAGCGCGCCGACAGGGCACAATGAGCAGTTCTTC.

This clone was detected only a few times. The chain links TRBV19 to TRBJ2-7; no firm D call. From germline, CDR1 is LNHDA and CDR2 SQIVND (reference sequence). V dropped 5 bases and J dropped 0 bases, with 11 bases sitting between them. The CDR3 consists of 14 residues. In nucleotides, the CDR3 is TGTGCCAGTAGTGGGCTGCAGGACTCCTACGAGCAGTACTTC. Its translation: CASSGLQDSYEQYF.

This clone appeared a few times. V is TRBV9 and J is TRBJ1-6; D is uncertain. CDR1 and CDR2 (germline): SGDLS, YYNGEE. The CDR3 consists of 13 residues. Trimming removed 0 bases at V and 5 bases at J, with 3 bases between. This CDR3 reads CASSVGHNSPLHF. CDR3 coding DNA: TGTGCCAGCAGCGTAGGGCATAATTCACCCCTCCACTTT.

The chain couples TRBV5-3 to TRBJ2-2, with TRBD1 matching over 9 bases. Being an ORF, TRBV5-3 has a function that is uncertain. The CDR3 covers 18 residues. Trimming took 0 bases from V and 4 from J; bases not matched to a gene: 10. CDR3 DNA sequence: TGTGCCAGAAGCTTGGACCCCGGGACAGGGTCGGGCACCGGGGAGCTGTTTTTT. This translates into CARSLDPGTGSGTGELFF.

This chain connects TRBV29-1 to TRBJ2-7, with TRBD1 identical over 10 bases. This CDR3 contains 13 residues. V shed 5 bases, J shed 6 bases, and the junction held 7 bases outside the gene matches. Germline V gene data show CDR1 as SQVTM and CDR2 as ANQGSEA. The CDR3 nucleotides are TGCAGCGTTTTCCGGGACAGGGGATTCGAGCAGTACTTC. This translates into CSVFRDRGFEQYF.

The J gene is TRBJ1-5, the V gene TRBV29-1; 7 bases match TRBD1. CDR3 length equals 15 residues. CDR1 and CDR2 from the germline V gene are SQVTM and ANQGSEA. The J segment lost 0 bases and the V segment lost 6 bases, leaving 8 bases of the junction unmatched. The DNA of the CDR3 is TGCAGCGTCCCCCGGGGACAGCATAGCAATCAGCCCCAGCATTTT. Translation: CSVPRGQHSNQPQHF.

This rearrangement joins TRBV5-1 to TRBJ1-1, with a weak D call TRBD1 (6 bases). The ends were cut back, 0 bases at V and 4 bases at J, with 13 bases in the middle. This CDR3 region has 15 residues. The germline gives CDR1 SGHRS, CDR2 YFSETQ. CDR3 protein: CASSLVLQGSTEAFF. The CDR3 nucleotides read TGCGCCAGCAGCTTGGTGTTACAGGGAAGCACTGAAGCTTTCTTT.

In DNA form, the CDR3 reads TGTGCCAGCACCATCGGTAGCAATCAGCCCCAGCATTTT. Translation gives CASTIGSNQPQHF. The chain employs TRBV2 and TRBJ1-5; no definite D call. Per the germline V gene, CDR1 is SNHLY and CDR2 is FYNNEI. Trimming left V 7 bases short and J 0 bases short, with 7 bases between. CDR3 length equals 13 residues. Based on the CDR3 plus reference TRBV2 and TRBJ1-5, the full variable domain is EPEVTQTPSHQVTQMGQEVILRCVPISNHLYFYWYRQILGQKVEFLVSFYNNEISEKSEIFDDQFSVERPDGSNFTLKIRSTKLEDSAMYFCASTIGSNQPQHFGDGTRLSIL.

The chain links TRBV5-3 to TRBJ1-4; TRBD1 agrees at 8 bases. TRBV5-3 is treated as an ORF (open reading frame) with a function not yet certain. With V trimmed by 6 bases and J by 4 bases, 8 bases remained unmatched. This CDR3 region has 15 residues. This CDR3 reads CARTQAGTGNEKLFF. CDR3 DNA: TGTGCCAGAACCCAAGCCGGGACAGGTAATGAAAAACTGTTTTTT.

This chain uses TRBV2 with TRBJ2-7; possibly TRBD1 for D (6 bases). CDR1 is SNHLY and CDR2 is FYNNEI in the germline V gene. Trimming left V 8 bases short and J 10 bases short, with 18 bases between. CDR3 size: 12 residues. The CDR3 here is CASGVEVGAQYF. The CDR3 region has the DNA TGTGCCAGCGGGGTGGAAGTGGGGGCTCAGTACTTC.

This clone was recorded only once. The V call is TRBV6-9, the J call TRBJ1-1; 7 nucleotides match TRBD1. The CDR3 consists of 14 residues. V shed 6 bases, J shed 0 bases, and the junction held 4 bases outside the gene matches. The germline V gene has CDR1 MNHGY and CDR2 SVAAGI. CDR3 region: CASSPDRVNTEAFF. CDR3 DNA: TGTGCCAGCAGCCCCGACAGGGTGAACACTGAAGCTTTCTTT.

CDR3 loop: CASRQLAGKDTQYF. CDR3 nucleotides: TGTGCCAGCAGGCAACTAGCGGGGAAAGATACGCAGTATTTT. The J gene is TRBJ2-3, the V gene TRBV4-2, with 10 positions matching TRBD2. The CDR3 length is 14 residues. After removal of 6 bases from V and 5 bases from J, the junction contained 5 bases not matched to a gene. CDR1 and CDR2 (germline): LGHNA, YNFKEQ.

This chain joins TRBV2 and TRBJ1-4; D not resolved. The CDR3 totals 11 residues. The V end was cut by 4 bases, the J end by 7 bases, with 4 bases between. CDR1 SNHLY and CDR2 FYNNEI come from the germline V gene. The CDR3: CASSAFEKLFF. DNA of the CDR3: TGTGCCAGCAGTGCCTTTGAAAAACTGTTTTTT.

The chain uses TRBV5-5 and TRBJ1-1, with D uncertain. The CDR3 runs to 14 residues. CDR1 is SGHKS, CDR2 YYEKEE, per germline (reference sequence). The V end was cut by 3 bases, the J end by 4 bases, with 13 bases between. CDR3 sequence reads: CASSWAALGTEAFF. For the CDR3, the DNA is TGTGCCAGCAGCTGGGCCGCCCTGGGCACTGAAGCTTTCTTT.

The chain couples TRBV7-3 to TRBJ2-1; D is undetermined. This CDR3 is built from 15 residues. Between the trimmed V and J ends, which lost 2 bases and 0 bases, there was a span of 8 bases. CDR1 and CDR2 from the germline V gene are SGHTA and FQGTGA. The CDR3 DNA follows: TGTGCCAGCAGCTTACGTACAAGCTCCTACAATGAGCAGTTCTTC. Its protein is CASSLRTSSYNEQFF.

The chain employs TRBV7-9 and TRBJ1-3; D gene unclear. Deletions cut 1 base from V and 0 bases from J, with 7 bases between. CDR3 length equals 15 residues. CDR1 is SEHNR and CDR2 is FQNEAQ in the germline V gene (reference sequence). CDR3 sequence (DNA): TGTGCCAGCAGCTTAGGACTGACCTCTGGAAACACCATATATTTT. Its protein product is CASSLGLTSGNTIYF.

This clone occurred once. The gene calls are TRBV6-5 and TRBJ2-7, with 10 bases that match TRBD1. The CDR3 loop spans 16 amino acids. In germline, CDR1 is MNHEY, CDR2 SVGAGI. The V and J ends lost 0 bases and 4 bases, in that order; junction bases with no gene match: 6. Here the CDR3 reads CASSYSDRGSPYEQYF. CDR3 coding DNA: TGTGCCAGCAGTTACTCGGACAGGGGGAGCCCATACGAGCAGTACTTC.